One and the same sample provided the 16 T cell receptor beta chains below, sequenced in a study of cytomegalovirus exposure and HLA in healthy donors. In the PCR, 60 Vbeta and 13 Jbeta primers were used. Data came from immunoSEQ multiplex PCR; TCRdb stores just in-frame clones and leaves some out. This table has 88,000 or so clones, over 60% appearing once. The source material was PBMCs. These receptors were taken from a male donor in good health and CMV-seropositive.

About this clone: A junction boundary mismatches the germline segment, possibly from a read error. This chain links TRBV29-1 with TRBJ2-5; 7 positions agree with TRBD2. CDR3 length: 11 amino acids. Germline CDR1 SQVTM, CDR2 ANQGSEA. In nucleotides, the CDR3 is TGCAGCGTTCCCGCGGGAGAGACCCGGTACTTC. Translated: CSVPAGETRYF. The full variable domain, in which reference TRBV29-1 and TRBJ2-5 provide the parts outside the CDR3, is SAVISQKPSRDICQRGTSLTIQCQVDSQVTMMFWYRQQPGQSLTLIATANQGSEATYESGFVIDKFPISRPNLTFSTLTVSNMSPEDSSIYLCSVPAGETRYFGPGTRLLVL.

Turning to this clone: At one boundary the junction diverges from the germline segment, which might be a read error. The chain has TRBV7-3 and TRBJ2-3, with 7 bases that match TRBD1. The length of the CDR3 is 15 residues. Per germline, CDR1 SGHTA and CDR2 FQGTGA. CDR3 in DNA: TGTTCCAGCAGCCCCACAGGGGTATACACAGATACGCAGTATTTT. It codes for CSSSPTGVYTDTQYF.

This clone has a handful of counts. The V and J genes are TRBV7-2 and TRBJ1-5; D remains ambiguous. Trimming left V 5 bases short and J 0 bases short, with 8 bases between. Germline-derived CDR1 and CDR2 are SGHTA and FQGNSA. CDR3 length: 14 residues. This CDR3 is CASSRISSNQPQHF. In nucleotides, the CDR3 is TGTGCCAGCAGCCGTATATCTAGCAATCAGCCCCAGCATTTT.

J is TRBJ2-2 and V is TRBV28, with 14 bases that match TRBD2. Germline V gene data show CDR1 as MDHEN and CDR2 as SYDVKM. The CDR3 contains 17 residues. After removal of 6 bases from V and 5 bases from J, the junction contained 8 bases not matched to a gene. This chain's CDR3 is CASSRGTSGRGTGELFF. CDR3 nucleotides: TGTGCCAGCAGCCGCGGGACTAGCGGGAGAGGAACCGGGGAGCTGTTTTTT.

As regards this clone: Relative to the germline gene, one junction end is altered; a read error may explain this. This chain links TRBV9 with TRBJ1-4; TRBD1 aligns across 7 bases. Germline V gene data show CDR1 as SGDLS and CDR2 as YYNGEE. The CDR3 covers 14 residues. CDR3 DNA sequence: TGTGCCAGCAGCGGAGGACAGGTTAATGAAAAACTGCTTTTT. Its protein product is CASSGGQVNEKLLF.

CDR3 nucleotide sequence: TGTGCCAGCAGTTTATCTATCACGGGTGAAAAACTGTTTTTT. Its translation: CASSLSITGEKLFF. The V gene is TRBV27, the J gene TRBJ1-4; D remains ambiguous. Germline CDR1 reads MNHEY; CDR2 reads SMNVEV (reference sequence). This CDR3 has 14 residues. The V end was cut by 0 bases, the J end by 7 bases, with 9 bases between.

As regards this clone: Additional DNA sequences in this sample encode the identical CDR3. The chain carries TRBV28 and TRBJ1-1; maybe TRBD1 (5 bases). Germline assignment: CDR1 MDHEN and CDR2 SYDVKM. The V and J ends lost 5 bases and 14 bases respectively, with 15 bases between them. This CDR3 region has 11 residues. The CDR3 bases are TGTGCCAGCAGTAACCGGGACTCAGCCTTCTTT. Its protein product is CASSNRDSAFF.

The rearrangement joins TRBV6-1 to TRBJ2-1; 9 bases fit TRBD2. Germline CDR1 MNHNS, CDR2 SASEGT. Germline trimming cut 3 bases from V and 0 bases from J; bases unmatched to any gene: 15. The CDR3 runs 20 residues. The CDR3 nucleotides read TGTGCCAGCAGTGAGCCGCCGGGACTAGCCCATATCCTCTCCTACAATGAGCAGTTCTTC. It translates to CASSEPPGLAHILSYNEQFF.

J is TRBJ2-2 and V is TRBV9; D is possibly TRBD2 (5 bases). The CDR3 is 14 amino acids. The germline CDR1 and CDR2 sequences are SGDLS and YYNGEE. V lost 5 bases to trimming and J lost 1 base, with 9 bases between them. CDR3 in amino acids: CASSPSGNTGELFF. The CDR3 region has the DNA TGTGCCAGCAGTCCAAGCGGGAACACCGGGGAGCTGTTTTTT.

The chain has TRBV6-1 and TRBJ2-2; a possible D gene is TRBD1 (6 bases). Trimming pared 4 bases from V and 1 base from J, leaving 16 bases between. Looked up from germline, CDR1 is MNHNS and CDR2 is SASEGT. The CDR3 spans 17 residues. This CDR3 is CASSVPGTWGNTGELFF. CDR3 coding DNA: TGTGCCAGCAGTGTACCCGGGACATGGGGGAACACCGGGGAGCTGTTTTTT.

The V call is TRBV30, the J call TRBJ2-3; D may be TRBD1 (5 bases). The CDR3 spans 13 residues. Germline V CDR1 and CDR2: GTSNPN, SVGIG (reference sequence). V was pared by 0 bases and J by 4 bases, with 8 bases between. This CDR3 is CAWSVQAPDTQYF. The CDR3 nucleotides are TGTGCCTGGAGTGTACAGGCCCCAGATACGCAGTATTTT.

The V call is TRBV7-9, the J call TRBJ1-1, with TRBD1 matching over 7 bases. Germline V gives CDR1 SEHNR, CDR2 FQNEAQ (reference sequence). The junction had 10 bases not matched to a gene; V was cut back by 6 bases and J by 0 bases. The CDR3 consists of 16 residues. The DNA for the CDR3 is TGTGCCAGCAGGAACCCGGGACAGATAATGAACACTGAAGCTTTCTTT. Its translation is CASRNPGQIMNTEAFF. The variable domain in full, with the rest retrieved from reference TRBV7-9 and TRBJ1-1, is DTGVSQNPRHKITKRGQNVTFRCDPISEHNRLYWYRQTLGQGPEFLTYFQNEAQLEKSRLLSDRFSAERPKGSFSTLEIQRTEQGDSAMYLCASRNPGQIMNTEAFFGQGTRLTVV.

The sample holds one count of this clone. The gene calls are TRBV2 and TRBJ2-5; TRBD2 matches at 9 bases. V was pared by 7 bases and J by 5 bases, with 8 bases of the junction left unmatched. Germline loops: CDR1 SNHLY, CDR2 FYNNEI. The CDR3 has 14 residues. CDR3 loop: CASTLETSGETQYF. DNA of the CDR3: TGTGCCAGCACTCTCGAAACTAGCGGGGAGACCCAGTACTTC.

The gene calls are TRBV28 and TRBJ1-1; D remains unclear. The germline gives CDR1 MDHEN, CDR2 SYDVKM. V lost 6 bases, J lost 8 bases, and 13 bases lay in between. The CDR3 contains 12 residues. CDR3 bases: TGTGCCAGCAGCCCCCTGGCTCCCGAAGCTTTCTTT. It specifies CASSPLAPEAFF.

This chain uses TRBV6-6 with TRBJ2-1; 12 bases line up with TRBD2. Looked up from germline, CDR1 is MNHNY and CDR2 is SVGAGI (reference sequence). J lost 6 bases, V lost 5 bases, and 8 bases had no gene match. The CDR3 spans 16 residues. This CDR3 is CASSTRLAGDGNEQFF. CDR3 DNA: TGTGCCAGCAGTACGCGACTAGCGGGAGACGGCAATGAGCAGTTCTTC.

The chain couples TRBV15 to TRBJ1-4, with a tentative D call TRBD1 (5 bases). This CDR3 has 15 residues. Deletions cut 0 bases from V and 8 bases from J, with 13 bases between. The germline V gene has CDR1 LNHNV and CDR2 YYDKDF (reference sequence). CDR3 bases: TGTGCCACCAGCAGAGATCGGGGGACCGGCGAAAAACTGTTTTTT. It codes for CATSRDRGTGEKLFF. Full variable domain (rest looked up from reference TRBV15 and TRBJ1-4): DAMVIQNPRYQVTQFGKPVTLSCSQTLNHNVMYWYQQKSSQAPKLLFHYYDKDFNNEADTPDNFQSRRPNTSFCFLDIRSPGLGDTAMYLCATSRDRGTGEKLFFGSGTQLSVL.